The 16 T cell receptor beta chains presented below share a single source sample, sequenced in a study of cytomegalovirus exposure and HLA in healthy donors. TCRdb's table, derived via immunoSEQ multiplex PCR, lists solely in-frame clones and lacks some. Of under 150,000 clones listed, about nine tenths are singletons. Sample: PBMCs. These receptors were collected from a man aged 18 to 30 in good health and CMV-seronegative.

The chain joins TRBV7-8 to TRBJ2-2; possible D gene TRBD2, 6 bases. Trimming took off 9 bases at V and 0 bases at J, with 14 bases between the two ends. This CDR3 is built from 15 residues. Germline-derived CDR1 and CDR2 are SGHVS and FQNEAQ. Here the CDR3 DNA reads TGTGCCAGTACTCAAGGCGGGGCGAACACCGGGGAGCTGTTTTTT. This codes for CASTQGGANTGELFF.

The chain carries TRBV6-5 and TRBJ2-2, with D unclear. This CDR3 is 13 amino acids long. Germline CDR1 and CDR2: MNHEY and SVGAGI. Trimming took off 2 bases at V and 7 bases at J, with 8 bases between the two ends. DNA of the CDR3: TGTGCCAGCAGTTACGGCGCGGACGGGGAGCTGTTTTTT. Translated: CASSYGADGELFF.

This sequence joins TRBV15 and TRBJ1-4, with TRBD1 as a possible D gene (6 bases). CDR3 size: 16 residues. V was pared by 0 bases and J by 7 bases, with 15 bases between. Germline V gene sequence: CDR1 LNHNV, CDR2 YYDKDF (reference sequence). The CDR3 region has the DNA TGTGCCACCAGCAGAGAGGGGGGGGCCACGGGTGAAAAACTGTTTTTT. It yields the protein CATSREGGATGEKLFF.

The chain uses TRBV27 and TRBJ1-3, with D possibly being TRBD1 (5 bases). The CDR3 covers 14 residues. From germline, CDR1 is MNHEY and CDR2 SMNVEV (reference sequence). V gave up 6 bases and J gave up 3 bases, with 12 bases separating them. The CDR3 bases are TGTGCCAGCAGGGTCGACAGAAATGGAAACACCATATATTTT. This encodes CASRVDRNGNTIYF.

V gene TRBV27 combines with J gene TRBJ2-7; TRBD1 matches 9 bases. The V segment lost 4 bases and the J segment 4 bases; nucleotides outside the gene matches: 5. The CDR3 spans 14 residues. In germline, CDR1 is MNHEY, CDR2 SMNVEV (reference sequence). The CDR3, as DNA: TGTGCCAGCAGTTGGGTGACAGGGGGATACGAGCAGTACTTC. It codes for CASSWVTGGYEQYF.

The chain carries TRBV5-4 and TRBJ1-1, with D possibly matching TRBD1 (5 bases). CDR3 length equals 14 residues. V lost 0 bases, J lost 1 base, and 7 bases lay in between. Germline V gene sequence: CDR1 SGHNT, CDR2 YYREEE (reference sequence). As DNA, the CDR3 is TGTGCCAGCAGCTTGGACAGGTCGAACACTGAAGCTTTCTTT. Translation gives CASSLDRSNTEAFF. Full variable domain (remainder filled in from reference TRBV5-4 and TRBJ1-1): ETGVTQSPTHLIKTRGQQVTLRCSSQSGHNTVSWYQQALGQGPQFIFQYYREEENGRGNFPPRFSGLQFPNYSSELNVNALELDDSALYLCASSLDRSNTEAFFGQGTRLTVV.

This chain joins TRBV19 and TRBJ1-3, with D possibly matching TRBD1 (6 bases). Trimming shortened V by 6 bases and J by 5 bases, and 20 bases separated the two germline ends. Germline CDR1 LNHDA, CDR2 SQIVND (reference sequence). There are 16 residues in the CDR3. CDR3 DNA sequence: TGTGCCAGTAGAGGGGGAGACTGGGGTGGAAGAAACACCATATATTTT. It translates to CASRGGDWGGRNTIYF.

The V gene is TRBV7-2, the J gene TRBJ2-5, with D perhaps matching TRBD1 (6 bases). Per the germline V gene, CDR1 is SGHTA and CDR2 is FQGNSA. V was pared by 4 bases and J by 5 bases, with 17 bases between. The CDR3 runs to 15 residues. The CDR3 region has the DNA TGTGCCAGCAGCTATGGGGACATTACGGGGGAGACCCAGTACTTC. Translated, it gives CASSYGDITGETQYF.

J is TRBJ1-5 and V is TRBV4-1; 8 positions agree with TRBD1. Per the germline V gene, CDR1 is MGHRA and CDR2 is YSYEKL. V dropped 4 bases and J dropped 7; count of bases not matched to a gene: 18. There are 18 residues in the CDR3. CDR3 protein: CASSPMLGQGKGGQPQHF. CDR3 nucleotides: TGCGCCAGCAGCCCGATGTTAGGACAGGGAAAGGGGGGGCAGCCCCAGCATTTT.

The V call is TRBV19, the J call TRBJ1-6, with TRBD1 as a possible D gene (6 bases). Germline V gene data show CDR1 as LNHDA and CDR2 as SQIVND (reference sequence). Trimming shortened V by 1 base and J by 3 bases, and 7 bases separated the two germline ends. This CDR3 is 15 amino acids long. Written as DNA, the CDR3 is TGTGCCAGTAGTATAGGACAGGTCTATAATTCACCCCTCCACTTT. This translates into CASSIGQVYNSPLHF.

The CDR3 sequence is CASGDKNYGYTF. The CDR3 DNA reads TGTGCCAGCGGGGACAAAAACTATGGCTACACCTTC. The chain joins TRBV6-1 to TRBJ1-2; tentatively, D is TRBD1 (6 bases). Germline loops: CDR1 MNHNS, CDR2 SASEGT. The ends were cut back, 8 bases at V and 2 bases at J, with 9 bases in the middle. The CDR3 is 12 amino acids.

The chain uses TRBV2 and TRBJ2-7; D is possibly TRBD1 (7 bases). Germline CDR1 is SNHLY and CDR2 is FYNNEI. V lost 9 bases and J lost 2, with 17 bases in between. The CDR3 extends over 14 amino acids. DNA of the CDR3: TGTGCCAGTGTTGGCGGCAGGGGGGCCTACGAGCAGTACTTC. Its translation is CASVGGRGAYEQYF.

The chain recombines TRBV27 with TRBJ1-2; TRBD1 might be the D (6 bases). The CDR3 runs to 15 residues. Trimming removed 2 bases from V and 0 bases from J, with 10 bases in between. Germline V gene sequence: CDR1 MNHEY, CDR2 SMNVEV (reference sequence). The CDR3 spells CASSLGQIPNYGYTF. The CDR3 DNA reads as TGTGCCAGCAGTTTAGGACAGATCCCTAACTATGGCTACACCTTC.

CDR3: CASSQDGQGAYEQYF. In DNA form, the CDR3 reads TGTGCCAGCAGCCAAGATGGGCAGGGGGCCTACGAGCAGTACTTC. The chain uses TRBV4-2 and TRBJ2-7; TRBD1 matches 7 bases. The CDR3 totals 15 residues. Unmatched junction bases numbered 4, after V lost 0 bases and J lost 2 bases. Looked up from germline, CDR1 is LGHNA and CDR2 is YNFKEQ.

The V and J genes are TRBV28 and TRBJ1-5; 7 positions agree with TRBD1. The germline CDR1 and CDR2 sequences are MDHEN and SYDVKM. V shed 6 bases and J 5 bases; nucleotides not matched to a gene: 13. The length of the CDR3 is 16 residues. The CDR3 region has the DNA TGTGCCAGCAGGCCCACGACAGGGAGAGGTCATCAGCCCCAGCATTTT. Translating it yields CASRPTTGRGHQPQHF. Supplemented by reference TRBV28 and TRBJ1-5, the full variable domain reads DVKVTQSSRYLVKRTGEKVFLECVQDMDHENMFWYRQDPGLGLRLIYFSYDVKMKEKGDIPEGYSVSREKKERFSLILESASTNQTSMYLCASRPTTGRGHQPQHFGDGTRLSIL.

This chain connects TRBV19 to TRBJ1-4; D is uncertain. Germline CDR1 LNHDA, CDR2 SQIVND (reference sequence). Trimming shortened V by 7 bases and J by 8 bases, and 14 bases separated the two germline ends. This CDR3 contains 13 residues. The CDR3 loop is CASKILGEEKLFF. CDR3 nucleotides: TGTGCCAGTAAGATTTTGGGAGAGGAAAAACTGTTTTTT.